This T cell receptor beta chain was observed in a study of a mutant IDH1 vaccine in newly diagnosed glioma. Study-wide context: Initiation of the vaccine course occurred 4-6 weeks after radiotherapy alone, or alongside temozolomide cycles. Every participant had undergone radiotherapy, temozolomide, or both before, and most underwent both. The treated group averaged approximately 38 years old and was about 62% male, about 40% female. Study-level results: Pseudoprogression apparently lacked any relation to changes in top peripheral T cell clonotypes.

Time point defined: week 47, end of study. Alongside topical imiquimod, each dose of vaccine comprised 300 ug of mutant IDH1 20-mer peptide. Trimming removed 0 bases from V and 4 bases from J; junction bases left unmatched: 10. The CDR3 extends over 16 amino acids. The germline V gene encodes CDR1 GTSNPN and CDR2 SVGIG (reference sequence). With respect to this clone: Its target is not known.

Method: immunoSEQ multiplex PCR; TCRdb's copy keeps in-frame clones and lacks some. The data show about 24,000 clones, with about four fifths seen just once and about 3.8% held by the top ten. The sample consisted of PBMCs, taken from a glioma patient whose treatment included an IDH1 peptide vaccine. The receptor was derived from a man between 35 and 55 years old with glioma. Some clones in this sample may be carry-over from other donors' samples. The chain joins TRBV30 to TRBJ2-3; 7 nucleotides match TRBD1. DNA for the CDR3: TGTGCCTGGAGTGTACCAGGGGGTGTTAGGTCAGATACGCAGTATTTT. This codes for CAWSVPGGVRSDTQYF.